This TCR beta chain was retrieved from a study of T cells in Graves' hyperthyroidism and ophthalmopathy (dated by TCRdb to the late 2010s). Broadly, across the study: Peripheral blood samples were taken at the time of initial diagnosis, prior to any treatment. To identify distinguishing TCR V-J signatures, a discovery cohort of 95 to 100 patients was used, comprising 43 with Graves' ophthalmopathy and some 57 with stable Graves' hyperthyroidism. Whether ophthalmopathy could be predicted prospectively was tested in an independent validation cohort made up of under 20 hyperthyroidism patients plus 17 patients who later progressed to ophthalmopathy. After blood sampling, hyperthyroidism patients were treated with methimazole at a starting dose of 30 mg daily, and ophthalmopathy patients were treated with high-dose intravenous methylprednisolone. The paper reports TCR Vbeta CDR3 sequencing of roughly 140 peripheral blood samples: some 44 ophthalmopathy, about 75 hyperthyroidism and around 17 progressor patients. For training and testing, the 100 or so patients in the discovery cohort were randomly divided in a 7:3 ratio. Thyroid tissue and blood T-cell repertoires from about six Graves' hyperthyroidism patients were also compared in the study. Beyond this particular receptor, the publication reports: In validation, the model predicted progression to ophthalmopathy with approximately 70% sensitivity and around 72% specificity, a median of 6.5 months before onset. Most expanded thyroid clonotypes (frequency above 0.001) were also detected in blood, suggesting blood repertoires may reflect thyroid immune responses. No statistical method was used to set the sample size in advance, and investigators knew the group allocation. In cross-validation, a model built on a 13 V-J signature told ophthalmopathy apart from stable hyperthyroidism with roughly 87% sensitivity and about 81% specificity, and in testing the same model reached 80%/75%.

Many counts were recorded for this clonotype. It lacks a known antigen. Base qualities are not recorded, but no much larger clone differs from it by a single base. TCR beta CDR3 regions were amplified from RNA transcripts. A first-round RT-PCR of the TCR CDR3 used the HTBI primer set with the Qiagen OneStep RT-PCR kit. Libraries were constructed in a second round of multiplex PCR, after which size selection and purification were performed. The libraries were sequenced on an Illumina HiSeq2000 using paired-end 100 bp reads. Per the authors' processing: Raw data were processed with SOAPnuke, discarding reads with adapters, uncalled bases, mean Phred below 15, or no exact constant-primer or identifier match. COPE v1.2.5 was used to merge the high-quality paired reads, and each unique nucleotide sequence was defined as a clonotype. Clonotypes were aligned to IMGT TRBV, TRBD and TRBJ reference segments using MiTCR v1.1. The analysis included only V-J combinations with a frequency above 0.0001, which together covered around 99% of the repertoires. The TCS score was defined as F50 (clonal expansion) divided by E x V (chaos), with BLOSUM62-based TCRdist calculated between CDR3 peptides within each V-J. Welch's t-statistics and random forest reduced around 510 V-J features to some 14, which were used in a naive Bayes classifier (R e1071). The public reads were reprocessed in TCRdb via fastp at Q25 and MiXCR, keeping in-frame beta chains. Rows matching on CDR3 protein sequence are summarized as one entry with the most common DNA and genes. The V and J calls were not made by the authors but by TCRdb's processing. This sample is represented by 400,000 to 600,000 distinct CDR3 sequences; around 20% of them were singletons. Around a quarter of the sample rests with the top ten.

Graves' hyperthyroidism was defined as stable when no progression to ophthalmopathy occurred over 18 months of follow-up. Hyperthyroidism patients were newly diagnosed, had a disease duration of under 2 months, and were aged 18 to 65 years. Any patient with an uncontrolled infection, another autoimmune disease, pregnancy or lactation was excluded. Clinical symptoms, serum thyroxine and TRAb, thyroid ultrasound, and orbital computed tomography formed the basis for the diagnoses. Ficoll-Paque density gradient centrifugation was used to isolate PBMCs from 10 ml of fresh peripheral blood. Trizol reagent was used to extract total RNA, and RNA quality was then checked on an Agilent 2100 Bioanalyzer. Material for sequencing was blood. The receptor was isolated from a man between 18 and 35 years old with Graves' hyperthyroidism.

The CDR3 has the sequence CASSSPGTIFTEAFF. The nucleotide sequence is given as TGTGCCAGCAGTTCCCCCGGGACAATTTTTACTGAAGCTTTCTTT. The chain employs TRBV28 and TRBJ1-1, and TRBD1 may be the D gene, going by 6 matching bases. The cysteine opens and the phenylalanine closes a CDR3 of 15 amino acids. The entry retains the CDR3 DNA only, 45 bases that are in frame from base 1. Trimming takes 4 bases from V and 5 bases from J, and the germline ends sit 17 bases apart. The germline V gene encodes CDR1 MDHEN and CDR2 SYDVKM.